The 25 T cell receptor beta chains below all came from one sample that was sequenced in a study of early T cells in non-severe SARS-CoV-2 infection (dated by TCRdb to about 2021). The library was obtained by 5' RACE. These reads were obtained on a NextSeq 500. Starting from the raw public reads, TCRdb applied fastp trimming at Q25, assembled clones with MiXCR and retained in-frame beta chains. Rows merge per CDR3 protein into single entries with the most common DNA and genes. Within this sample are about 44,000 distinct CDR3 sequences, with under 30% of them counted one time only. Of the sample, roughly 4.6% is held by the ten largest clones. Sequenced material: whole blood, taken at baseline. The source is an adult who was a healthcare worker with PCR-confirmed SARS-CoV-2 infection or an uninfected control (not recorded which).

The chain links TRBV10-3 to TRBJ2-1; TRBD2 matches at 11 bases. The CDR3 extends over 16 amino acids. J gave up 7 bases and V 10 bases, and 15 bases lay outside the gene matches. The V gene's germline CDR1 is ENHRY and CDR2 SYGVKD. The CDR3 bases are TGTGCCACGACTTTTCTTAGCGGGGGGGCCGTAAATGAGCAGTTCTTC. Amino acids: CATTFLSGGAVNEQFF.

This clonotype was seen more than once but under ten times. The CDR3 here is CASSSPWEGYTDTQYF. The DNA for the CDR3 is TGTGCCAGCAGCTCACCGTGGGAAGGGTACACAGATACGCAGTATTTT. This chain uses TRBV7-2 with TRBJ2-3; D remains ambiguous. CDR1 and CDR2 from the germline V gene are SGHTA and FQGNSA. The CDR3 runs 16 residues. Trimming took 4 bases from V and 2 from J, leaving 16 bases between them.

The chain carries TRBV30 and TRBJ1-6, with unresolved D. Trimming cost V 5 bases and J 6 bases, with 8 bases left between them. Germline assignment: CDR1 GTSNPN and CDR2 SVGIG (reference sequence). This CDR3 is built from 12 residues. The CDR3: CAWGTVNSPLHF. CDR3 coding DNA: TGTGCCTGGGGAACCGTTAATTCACCCCTCCACTTT.

Ten or more counts support this clonotype. The chain links TRBV12-3 or TRBV12-4 to TRBJ2-3; no clear D gene. The CDR3 spans 14 residues. V was shortened by 3 bases and J by 4 bases, with 11 bases between the two germline ends. In DNA, the CDR3 is TGTGCCAGCAGTTTGTCTGGTTGGGCAGATACGCAGTATTTT. It specifies CASSLSGWADTQYF.

A few counts support this clonotype. The V call is TRBV5-1, the J call TRBJ2-3, with D unresolved. CDR1 is SGHRS and CDR2 is YFSETQ in the germline V gene. The CDR3 loop spans 14 amino acids. The V end was cut by 2 bases, the J end by 1 base, with 8 bases between. The CDR3 loop reads CASSLKDGTDTQYF. In DNA form, the CDR3 reads TGCGCCAGCAGCTTAAAAGACGGCACAGATACGCAGTATTTT.

This clonotype was seen a few times. J is TRBJ2-7 and V is TRBV15; 9 bases line up with TRBD1. Germline V gene lookup returns CDR1 LNHNV and CDR2 YYDKDF (reference sequence). CDR3 length: 14 amino acids. J gave up 5 bases and V 5 bases, and 7 bases lay outside the gene matches. CDR3: CATSGMDRGNEQYF. CDR3 bases: TGTGCCACCAGCGGGATGGACAGGGGCAACGAGCAGTACTTC.

J is TRBJ2-3 and V is TRBV11-2; 11 nucleotides line up with TRBD1. The germline gives CDR1 SGHAT, CDR2 FQNNGV. V lost 1 base and J lost 3; bases outside the gene matches: 0. This CDR3 is 15 amino acids long. The CDR3 loop reads CASSLGDRGTDTQYF. The CDR3 bases are TGTGCCAGCAGCTTAGGGGACAGGGGGACAGATACGCAGTATTTT.

The rearrangement links TRBV14 to TRBJ2-2, with D perhaps TRBD1 (6 bases). The CDR3 length is 16 residues. Germline loops: CDR1 SGHDN, CDR2 FVKESK. The ends were cut back, 1 base at V and 5 bases at J, with 14 bases in the middle. The CDR3 reads CASSQANRERTGELFF. CDR3 nucleotides: TGTGCCAGCAGCCAAGCGAACAGGGAGAGAACCGGGGAGCTGTTTTTT.

This clonotype was counted a few times. J is TRBJ2-7 and V is TRBV18; D remains ambiguous. Trimming cost V 2 bases and J 0 bases, with 8 bases left between them. Germline V CDR1 and CDR2: KGHSH, LQKENI. The CDR3 is 14 residues long. Here the CDR3 reads CASSPDSHSYEQYF. The DNA for the CDR3 is TGTGCCAGCTCACCAGACTCCCACTCCTACGAGCAGTACTTC. The full variable domain, its missing parts supplied by reference TRBV18 and TRBJ2-7, is NAGVMQNPRHLVRRRGQEARLRCSPMKGHSHVYWYRQLPEEGLKFMVYLQKENIIDESGMPKERFSAEFPKEGPSILRIQQVVRGDSAAYFCASSPDSHSYEQYFGPGTRLTVT.

Ten or more counts support this clonotype. The chain combines TRBV7-8 with TRBJ2-1; D not certain. CDR1 is SGHVS and CDR2 is FQNEAQ in the germline V gene. This CDR3 is 13 amino acids long. The V gene lost 5 bases and the J gene lost 5 bases, with 10 bases spanning the gap. The CDR3 DNA follows: TGTGCCAGCAGCCTGTGGACCGACAATGAGCAGTTCTTC. Translation: CASSLWTDNEQFF.

This clonotype showed up just a few times. The genes are TRBV4-1 and TRBJ2-7; D gene uncertain. Germline assignment: CDR1 MGHRA and CDR2 YSYEKL. Trimming stripped 2 bases from V and 3 bases from J, with 11 bases between. This CDR3 is built from 14 residues. CDR3 residues: CASSQPLEGYEQYF. CDR3 nucleotide sequence: TGCGCCAGCAGCCAACCCCTCGAAGGCTACGAGCAGTACTTC.

This clonotype was counted only a few times. The V call is TRBV6-5, the J call TRBJ2-7, with TRBD2 identical over 11 bases. In germline, CDR1 is MNHEY, CDR2 SVGAGI. With 3 bases clipped from V and 6 bases from J, the junction kept 4 bases outside the gene matches. CDR3 size: 14 residues. The CDR3 region is CASSYSSGGGEQYF. The CDR3 DNA follows: TGTGCCAGCAGTTATAGTAGCGGGGGGGGCGAGCAGTACTTC.

J is TRBJ1-1 and V is TRBV11-2, with no clear D. The CDR3 extends over 13 amino acids. Germline values: CDR1 SGHAT, CDR2 FQNNGV. The germline V and J ends were trimmed by 5 bases and 3 bases, with 10 bases remaining between them. CDR3 residues: CASSPTRYTEAFF. The CDR3, as DNA: TGTGCCAGCAGCCCTACGCGGTACACTGAAGCTTTCTTT.

In this sample, this clonotype turned up once. The chain carries TRBV29-1 and TRBJ1-4; D remains ambiguous. V gave up 6 bases and J gave up 0 bases, with 8 bases separating them. Per the germline V gene, CDR1 is SQVTM and CDR2 is ANQGSEA. This CDR3 is built from 13 residues. CDR3 sequence: CSVIVATNEKLFF. Written as DNA, the CDR3 is TGCAGCGTCATCGTTGCAACTAATGAAAAACTGTTTTTT.

This clonotype came up a few times. This chain uses TRBV6-6 with TRBJ2-4, with no clear D. CDR3 length equals 16 residues. CDR1 and CDR2 from the germline V gene are MNHNY and SVGAGI (reference sequence). V lost 2 bases and J lost 2, with 13 bases in between. CDR3 coding DNA: TGTGCCAGCAGTTACCAGGCCCCAACGCCCAAAAACATTCAGTACTTC. It codes for CASSYQAPTPKNIQYF.

This clonotype was recorded a few times. The genes are TRBV11-2 and TRBJ2-3, with 10 bases matching TRBD2. V lost 5 bases, J lost 1 base, and 6 bases stayed unmatched. CDR1 is SGHAT, CDR2 FQNNGV, per germline. The CDR3 has 16 residues. This CDR3 reads CASSNTGTSGTDTQYF. CDR3 sequence (DNA): TGTGCCAGCAGCAACACAGGGACTAGCGGCACAGATACGCAGTATTTT.

V is TRBV10-3 and J is TRBJ2-7; unclear D gene. This CDR3 is 13 amino acids long. V was cut by 3 bases and J by 2 bases, with 8 bases left in between. Germline V CDR1 and CDR2: ENHRY, SYGVKD. CDR3 coding DNA: TGTGCCATCAGTGATAAGCAACCCTACGAGCAGTACTTC. Its translation: CAISDKQPYEQYF.

This rearrangement joins TRBV2 to TRBJ2-3; 15 bases line up with TRBD2. The CDR3 contains 17 residues. Losses at the gene ends were 6 bases for V and 0 bases for J; bases not matched to a gene: 4. Germline V gene sequence: CDR1 SNHLY, CDR2 FYNNEI. CDR3 sequence reads: CASRWTSGGVSTDTQYF. CDR3 coding DNA: TGTGCCAGCAGATGGACTAGCGGGGGGGTCAGCACAGATACGCAGTATTTT.

The V and J genes are TRBV4-3 and TRBJ2-7; D is possibly TRBD1 (6 bases). The CDR3 is 15 amino acids. Germline assignment: CDR1 LGHNA and CDR2 YSLEER. The germline V and J ends were trimmed by 2 bases and 5 bases, with 16 bases remaining between them. This CDR3 is CASSQNLAGENEQYF. The CDR3 nucleotides are TGCGCCAGCAGCCAAAATCTGGCAGGGGAAAACGAGCAGTACTTC.

V gene TRBV7-2 combines with J gene TRBJ1-5; 8 bases line up with TRBD1. This CDR3 contains 14 residues. The junction had 2 bases not matched to a gene; V was cut back by 5 bases and J by 2 bases. Germline CDR1 is SGHTA and CDR2 is FQGNSA. The CDR3, as DNA: TGTGCCAGCAGCCCGACAGGGGGCAATCAGCCCCAGCATTTT. This gives the protein CASSPTGGNQPQHF.

V and J are TRBV4-3 and TRBJ1-4; 7 positions match TRBD1. The J segment lost 7 bases and the V segment lost 3 bases, leaving 14 bases of the junction unmatched. From germline, CDR1 is LGHNA and CDR2 YSLEER. CDR3 length equals 17 residues. The CDR3 DNA is TGCGCCAGCAGCCACCTAACAATGAGGGGGCAGGGTGAAAAACTGTTTTTT. As protein: CASSHLTMRGQGEKLFF.

This clonotype appeared a few times. The CDR3 DNA sequence: TGTGCCAGCAGCGTAGAAGCCGGGACAGGGGGAAAACTGTTTTTT. Its translation is CASSVEAGTGGKLFF. The rearrangement uses TRBV9 and TRBJ1-4, with 11 positions matching TRBD1. The trim removed 0 bases at V and 10 bases at J, leaving 5 bases unmatched. The CDR3 has 15 residues. CDR1 SGDLS and CDR2 YYNGEE come from the germline V gene.

This rearrangement joins TRBV6-6 to TRBJ2-1; TRBD2 matches 11 bases. Germline V gene lookup returns CDR1 MNHNY and CDR2 SVGAGI (reference sequence). This CDR3 spans 15 amino acids. Trimming removed 7 bases from V and 6 bases from J; junction bases left unmatched: 8. In nucleotides, the CDR3 is TGTGCCAGCACTCCTCTAGCGGGGGGATCCAATGAGCAGTTCTTC. Translation: CASTPLAGGSNEQFF.

The rearrangement uses TRBV2 and TRBJ2-1; D might be TRBD2 (7 bases). Trimming pared 6 bases from V and 8 bases from J, leaving 23 bases between. The CDR3 is made up of 16 amino acids. Germline V gives CDR1 SNHLY, CDR2 FYNNEI. The CDR3 region has the DNA TGTGCCAGCAGGAACAGGGAGGGCTACTTTAAGTATGAGCAGTTCTTC. Residues: CASRNREGYFKYEQFF. Using reference TRBV2 and TRBJ2-1 for the parts outside the CDR3, the full variable domain is EPEVTQTPSHQVTQMGQEVILRCVPISNHLYFYWYRQILGQKVEFLVSFYNNEISEKSEIFDDQFSVERPDGSNFTLKIRSTKLEDSAMYFCASRNREGYFKYEQFFGPGTRLTVL.

In this sample, this clonotype turned up a few times. This sequence joins TRBV19 and TRBJ2-5; 8 bases are shared with TRBD2. V trimming: 3 bases; J trimming: 2 bases; junction bases outside the gene matches: 5. CDR3 length: 15 amino acids. The germline gives CDR1 LNHDA, CDR2 SQIVND (reference sequence). The CDR3 nucleotides are TGTGCCAGTAGTATCCCTCCTAGCGGGCAAGAGACCCAGTACTTC. This codes for CASSIPPSGQETQYF.